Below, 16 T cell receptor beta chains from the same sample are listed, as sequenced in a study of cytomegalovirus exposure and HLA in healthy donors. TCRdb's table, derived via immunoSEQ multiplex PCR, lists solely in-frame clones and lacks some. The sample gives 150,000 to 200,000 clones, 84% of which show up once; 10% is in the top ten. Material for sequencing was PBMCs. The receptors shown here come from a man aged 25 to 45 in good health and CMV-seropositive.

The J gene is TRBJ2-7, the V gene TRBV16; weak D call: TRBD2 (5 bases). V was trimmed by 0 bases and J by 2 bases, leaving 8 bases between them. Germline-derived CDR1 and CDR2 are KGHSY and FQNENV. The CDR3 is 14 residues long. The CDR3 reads CASSQSRGTYEQYF. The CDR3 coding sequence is TGTGCCAGCAGCCAATCCCGGGGTACCTACGAGCAGTACTTC.

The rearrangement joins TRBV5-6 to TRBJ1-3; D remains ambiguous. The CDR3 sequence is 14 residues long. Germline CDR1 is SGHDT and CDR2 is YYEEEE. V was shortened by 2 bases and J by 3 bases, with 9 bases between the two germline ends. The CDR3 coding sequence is TGTGCCAGCAGCTTCCCCCTAGATGGAAACACCATATATTTT. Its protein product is CASSFPLDGNTIYF.

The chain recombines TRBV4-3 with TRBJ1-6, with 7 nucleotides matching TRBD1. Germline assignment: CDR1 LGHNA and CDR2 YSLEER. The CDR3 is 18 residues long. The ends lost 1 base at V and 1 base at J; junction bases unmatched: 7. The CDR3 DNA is TGCGCCAGCAGCCAAGGGACAGGTCGAGCGTCCTATAATTCACCCCTCCACTTT. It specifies CASSQGTGRASYNSPLHF.

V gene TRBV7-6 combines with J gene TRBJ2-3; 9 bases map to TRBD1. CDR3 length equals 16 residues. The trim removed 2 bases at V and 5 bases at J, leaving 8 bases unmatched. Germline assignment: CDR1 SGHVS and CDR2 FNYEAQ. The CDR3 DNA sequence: TGTGCCAGCAGCTTATCCCCACAGGGGGCGGGAGATACGCAGTATTTT. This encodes CASSLSPQGAGDTQYF.

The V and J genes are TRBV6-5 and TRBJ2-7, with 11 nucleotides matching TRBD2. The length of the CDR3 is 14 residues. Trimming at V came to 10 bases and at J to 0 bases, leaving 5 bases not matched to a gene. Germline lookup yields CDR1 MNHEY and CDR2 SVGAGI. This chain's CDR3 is CATHLAGGSYEQYF. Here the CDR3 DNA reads TGTGCCACCCATCTAGCGGGGGGCTCCTACGAGCAGTACTTC.

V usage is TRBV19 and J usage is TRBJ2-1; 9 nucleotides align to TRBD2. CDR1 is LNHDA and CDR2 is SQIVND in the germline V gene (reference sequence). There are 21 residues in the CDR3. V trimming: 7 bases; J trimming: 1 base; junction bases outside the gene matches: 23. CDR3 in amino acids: CASKPPPGTSRFVSSYNEQFF. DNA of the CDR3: TGTGCCAGTAAACCCCCCCCGGGGACTAGCCGTTTCGTGAGTTCCTACAATGAGCAGTTCTTC.

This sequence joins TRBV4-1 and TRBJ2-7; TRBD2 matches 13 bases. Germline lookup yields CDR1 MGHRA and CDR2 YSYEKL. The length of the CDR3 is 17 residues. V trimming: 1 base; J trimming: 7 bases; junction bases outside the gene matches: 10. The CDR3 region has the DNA TGCGCCAGCAGCCAAGCGACTAGCGGGAGGAATCTACGGGAGCAGTACTTC. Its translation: CASSQATSGRNLREQYF.

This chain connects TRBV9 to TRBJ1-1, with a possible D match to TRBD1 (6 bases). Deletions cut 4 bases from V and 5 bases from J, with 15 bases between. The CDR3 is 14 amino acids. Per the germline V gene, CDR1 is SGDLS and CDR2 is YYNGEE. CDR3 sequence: CASSLGTYATEAFF. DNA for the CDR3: TGTGCCAGCAGCCTCGGGACATATGCGACTGAAGCTTTCTTT.

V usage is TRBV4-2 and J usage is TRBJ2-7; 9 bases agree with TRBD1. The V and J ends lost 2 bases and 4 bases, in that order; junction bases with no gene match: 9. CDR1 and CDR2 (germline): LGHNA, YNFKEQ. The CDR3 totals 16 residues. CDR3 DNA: TGTGCCAGCAGCCAACAGCAGATGACAGGGGGTTACGAGCAGTACTTC. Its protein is CASSQQQMTGGYEQYF.

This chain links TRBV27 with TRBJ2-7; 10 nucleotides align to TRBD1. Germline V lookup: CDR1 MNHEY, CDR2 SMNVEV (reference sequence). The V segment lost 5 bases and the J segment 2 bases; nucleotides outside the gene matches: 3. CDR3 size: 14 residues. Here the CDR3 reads CASSRTGGAYEQYF. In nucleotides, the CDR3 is TGTGCCAGCAGTCGGACAGGGGGGGCCTACGAGCAGTACTTC.

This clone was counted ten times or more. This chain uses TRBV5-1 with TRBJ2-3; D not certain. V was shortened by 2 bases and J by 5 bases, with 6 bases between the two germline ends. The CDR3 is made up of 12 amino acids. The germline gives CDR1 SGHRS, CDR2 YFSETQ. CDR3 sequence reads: CASSFFRDTQYF. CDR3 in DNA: TGCGCCAGCAGCTTCTTTAGAGATACGCAGTATTTT. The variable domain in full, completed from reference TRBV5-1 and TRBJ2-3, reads KAGVTQTPRYLIKTRGQQVTLSCSPISGHRSVSWYQQTPGQGLQFLFEYFSETQRNKGNFPGRFSGRQFSNSRSEMNVSTLELGDSALYLCASSFFRDTQYFGPGTRLTVL.

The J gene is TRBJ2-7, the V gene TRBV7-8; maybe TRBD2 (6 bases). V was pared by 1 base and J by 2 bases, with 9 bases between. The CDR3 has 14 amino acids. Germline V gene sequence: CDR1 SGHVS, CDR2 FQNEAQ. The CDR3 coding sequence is TGTGCCAGCAGCTTAGTGCGGGACCCCTACGAGCAGTACTTC. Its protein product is CASSLVRDPYEQYF.

CDR3 sequence reads: CASSPLAGEETQYF. For the CDR3, the DNA is TGTGCCAGTAGTCCTCTAGCGGGAGAGGAGACCCAGTACTTC. V gene TRBV19 combines with J gene TRBJ2-5, with 10 bases that match TRBD2. The germline CDR1 and CDR2 sequences are LNHDA and SQIVND (reference sequence). The CDR3 has 14 residues. The junction had 5 bases not matched to a gene; V was cut back by 5 bases and J by 5 bases.

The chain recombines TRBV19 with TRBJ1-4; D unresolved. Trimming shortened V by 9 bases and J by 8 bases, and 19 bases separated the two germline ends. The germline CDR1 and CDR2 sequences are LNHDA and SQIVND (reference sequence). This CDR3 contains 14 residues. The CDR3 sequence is CASQLGFMREKLFF. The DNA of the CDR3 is TGTGCCAGCCAACTTGGGTTTATGAGGGAAAAACTGTTTTTT.

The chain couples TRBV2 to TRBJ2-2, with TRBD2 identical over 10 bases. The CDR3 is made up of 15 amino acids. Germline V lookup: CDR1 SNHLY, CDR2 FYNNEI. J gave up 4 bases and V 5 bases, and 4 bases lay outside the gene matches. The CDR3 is CASSLAGGFTGELFF. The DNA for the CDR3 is TGTGCCAGCAGTTTAGCGGGGGGATTCACCGGGGAGCTGTTTTTT.

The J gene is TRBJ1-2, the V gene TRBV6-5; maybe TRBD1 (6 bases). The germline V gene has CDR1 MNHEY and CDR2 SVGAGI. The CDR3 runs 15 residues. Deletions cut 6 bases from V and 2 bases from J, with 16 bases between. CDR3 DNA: TGTGCCAGCAGCCAACCGGGACAAACGAACTATGGCTACACCTTC. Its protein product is CASSQPGQTNYGYTF.